Reported below is one TCR beta chain. From germline, CDR1 is LNHDA and CDR2 SQIVND (reference sequence). CDR3 length: 13 amino acids. The ends were cut back, 8 bases at V and 4 bases at J, with 14 bases in the middle. The data stem from a study of cytomegalovirus exposure and HLA in healthy donors. In the PCR, 60 Vbeta and 13 Jbeta primers were used. The data were produced by immunoSEQ multiplex PCR, yet TCRdb's version contains in-frame clones alone and is incomplete. The data contain just over 95,000 clones, about 77% of them seen just once; the ten biggest clones take up 4.5% to 6%. The V gene is TRBV19, the J gene TRBJ1-1, with TRBD1 as a possible D gene (6 bases). The clonotype originates from a woman aged 40-49 years in good health and CMV-seronegative. Input material: PBMCs. The CDR3 here is CASSPGAGTEAFF. The CDR3 bases are TGTGCCAGTTCTCCAGGGGCAGGCACTGAAGCTTTCTTT.